This TCR beta chain was sequenced for a study of shared clonotypes between healthy human individuals. Regarding the study as a whole: About 5% of naive CD4 clonotypes were shared across a few donors.

Profiling relied on immunoSEQ multiplex PCR, and the TCRdb table lists in-frame clones only, not all of them. The sample includes some 500,000 clones, 90% to 96% seen only once; the top ten take about 0.06%. Per the germline V gene, CDR1 is MDHEN and CDR2 is SYDVKM. The CDR3 runs 13 residues. The V and J ends lost 6 bases and 8 bases respectively, with 16 bases between them. About this clone: Its antigen remains unidentified.

This sequence was found in a woman aged 25 to 45 in good health. Sequencing was carried out using naive CD4+ T cells sorted from blood. Specified subset: CD45RA+ positively selected. The chain links TRBV28 to TRBJ1-2, with a weak D call TRBD1 (6 bases). The CDR3 DNA is TGTGCCAGCAGGAGGGGGGGGACTGGCGGCTACACCTTC. It translates to CASRRGGTGGYTF.